The clone carrying this TCR beta chain was recorded at least ten times. The antigen remains unidentified. V was shortened by 1 base and J by 3 bases, with 13 bases between the two germline ends. The germline V gene encodes CDR1 SGHNT and CDR2 YENEEA. This CDR3 region has 15 residues. These data come from a study of regulatory T cells in long-lasting Graves disease. Points from the study as a whole: Persistent cases favored TRBV28, TRBJ1-2 and TRBJ2-5.

Time point in this sample: persistent/refractory GD, antithyroid drugs over 5 years with positive TRAb. Extracted RNA from PBMCs served as the source of the TCR library. Graves' disease diagnoses used American Thyroid Association guidelines. Both iRepertoire HTBI primers and Arm-PCR of CDR3 regions were used to build the TCR beta libraries. TCRdb re-analysed the multiplex PCR reads in MiXCR, keeping a single row per CDR3 protein. There are around 460,000 distinct CDR3 sequences in the sample; 20% to 25% occur only once, and around 13% lies in the top ten. The TCR was taken from a female donor with Graves disease. V gene TRBV11-3 combines with J gene TRBJ2-7; D could derive from TRBD1 or TRBD2 (5 bases each). Sample: peripheral blood mononuclear cells (PBMCs), taken when the disease was refractory, from a patient treated with antithyroid drugs. Here the CDR3 reads CASSLVSGTIYEQYF. In DNA form, the CDR3 reads TGTGCCAGCAGCTTAGTATCAGGGACGATCTACGAGCAGTACTTC.